This T cell receptor (beta chain) was sequenced in a study of blood T cell repertoires in COVID-19. Across the whole study: PBMCs, B-cell-depleted T cells, or T cells provided the cDNA or gDNA that made up the material.

CDR1 is SGHDN, CDR2 FVKESK, per germline. The V segment lost 4 bases and the J segment 2 bases; nucleotides outside the gene matches: 5. This CDR3 spans 16 amino acids. As handled by the study authors: Amplifying reference gene primers gave estimates of nucleated cell counts. The table came from immunoSEQ multiplex PCR; TCRdb's copy has only in-frame clones and leaves some out. V and J calls and clone size are as listed in that table; D and trimming were resolved from the DNA. The sample shows 100,000 to 150,000 clones, 88% of them seen only once. Sequenced material: peripheral blood. The TCR originated in a man between 70 and 80 years old with active COVID-19. The chain joins TRBV14 to TRBJ1-6; 7 bases are shared with TRBD1. In DNA, the CDR3 is TGTGCCAGCAGCCGTGTCGGGACAGCCTATAATTCACCCCTCCACTTT. Protein sequence: CASSRVGTAYNSPLHF.